This note documents a single TCR beta chain sequence. Its matching antigen is unknown. Donors came from a validation cohort of 90 to 150 subjects, distinct from the first 666-subject cohort. Here immunoSEQ multiplex PCR was the method, and the copy in TCRdb shows in-frame clones only, minus some. The top ten hold around 13% of the sample, which has about 250,000 clones, more than 75% seen once. This sample was included in a study of cytomegalovirus exposure and HLA in healthy donors. Trimming left V 6 bases short and J 3 bases short, with 14 bases between. The CDR3 covers 14 residues. Germline assignment: CDR1 SGHRS and CDR2 YFSETQ. Study-level findings and limits: Within the approximately 110 validation repertoires, first-cohort TCR clusters tended to co-occur, according to a later analysis. Generally TCR sequences proved uncommon, though certain public TCRs appeared in numerous donors. Researchers catalogued approximately 170 TCR beta chains as cytomegalovirus-associated.

The chain carries TRBV5-1 and TRBJ2-3; weak D call: TRBD2 (6 bases). This clonotype was sampled from a man between 18 and 35 years old in good health and CMV-seropositive. The sample was PBMCs. CDR3 amino acids: CASKQRAGTDTQYF. Written as DNA, the CDR3 is TGCGCCAGCAAGCAGCGGGCGGGGACAGATACGCAGTATTTT.